Listed here is a single T cell receptor beta chain. This PCR relied on a set of 60 Vbeta primers and 13 Jbeta primers. Only in-frame clones appear in the TCRdb table, and some are missing; sequencing was by immunoSEQ multiplex PCR. Of some 130,000 clones listed, 75% to 90% are singletons. In germline, CDR1 is MNHEY, CDR2 SVGAGI. V was pared by 4 bases and J by 5 bases, with 7 bases of the junction left unmatched. There are 15 residues in the CDR3. This sample was taken from a study of cytomegalovirus exposure and HLA in healthy donors. The sequencing input was PBMCs. The source of this sequence is a woman younger than 45 in good health and CMV-seropositive. The rearrangement links TRBV6-5 to TRBJ1-1; 10 positions match TRBD1. The CDR3 DNA is TGTGCCAGCAGTTCCTCTGGGACAGGGGTAACTGAAGCTTTCTTT. This translates into CASSSSGTGVTEAFF.